What follows describes a single T cell receptor beta chain. MiXCR, applied by TCRdb to the RACE reads, yields one record per CDR3 protein. The sample gives approximately 84,000 distinct CDR3 sequences, more than 9% of which show up once; about 1.4% is in the top ten. CDR3 length equals 13 residues. The germline gives CDR1 SQVTM, CDR2 ANQGSEA. Time point denoted: patch test 2, 6 weeks after DPC sensitization. Described treatment: therapeutic diphenylcyclopropenone sensitization with weekly scalp DPC. This record comes from a study of human T cells and chemical hapten exposure. The source material was whole blood, sampled in connection with sensitization to the hapten diphenylcyclopropenone (DPC). V and J are TRBV29-1 and TRBJ2-3, with 9 positions matching TRBD1. This clonotype originated in a man between 18 and 29 years old with alopecia areata. Some clones in this sample may be carry-over from other donors' samples. The CDR3 protein is CSTQQGAADTQYF. For the CDR3, the DNA is TGCAGTACACAACAGGGGGCCGCAGATACGCAGTATTTT.